This is a list of T cell receptor beta chains from one sample in a study of blood T cell repertoires in COVID-19. Some clones are missing from TCRdb's copy, which holds only in-frame ones; the method was immunoSEQ multiplex PCR. This sample yields about 360,000 clones, of which approximately 86% are seen a single time; around 7.5% belongs to the top ten. The sequenced sample was peripheral blood. Source of these receptors: a woman aged 60-75 years with COVID-19, enrolled during active disease. The CDR3 runs from the conserved cysteine through the conserved F or W.

J: TRBJ1-2
V: TRBV6-1
CDR3: CASTEGSRANGYTF

J: TRBJ1-5
V: TRBV6-1
CDR3: CASSGGGGTYSNQPQHF

J: TRBJ1-2
V: TRBV2
CDR3: CASTRDLTNYGYTF

J: TRBJ1-6
V: TRBV5-1
CDR3: CASSWGTARIDNSPLHF

J: TRBJ1-6
V: TRBV13
CDR3: CASSILGTASAPLHF

J: TRBJ1-6
V: TRBV27
CDR3: CASSTGRGFNSPLHF

J: TRBJ1-4
V: TRBV4-3
CDR3: CASSQDAADFGEKLFF

J: TRBJ1-1
V: TRBV5-6
CDR3: CASTLDRGYAEAFF

J: TRBJ2-6
V: TRBV19
CDR3: CASRKTASGDYSGANVLTF

J: TRBJ2-3
V: TRBV20-1
CDR3: CSASYGGEADTQYF

J: TRBJ1-1
V: TRBV14
CDR3: CASSQDPYTEAFF

J: TRBJ2-3
V: TRBV5-5
CDR3: CASSFIPIGSTDTQYF

J: TRBJ2-7
V: TRBV27
CDR3: CASSLSIRGGGYEQYF

J: TRBJ1-3
V: TRBV30
CDR3: CAWSVPGGGNTIYF

J: TRBJ1-5
V: TRBV6-1
CDR3: CASSDPLYRRGQPQHF

J: TRBJ2-7
V: TRBV5-6
CDR3: CASSRGVQRLAEQYF

J: TRBJ1-3
V: TRBV30
CDR3: CAWSWDSLSGNTIYF

J: TRBJ1-3
V: TRBV6-6
CDR3: CASRGAGNTIYF

J: TRBJ1-5
V: TRBV12-5
CDR3: CASAPEGGLSNQPQHF

J: TRBJ2-1
V: TRBV9
CDR3: CASSVAHRDEQFF

J: TRBJ2-1
V: TRBV7-2
CDR3: CASSLTGGIYNEQFF

J: TRBJ1-2
V: TRBV25-1
CDR3: CASSFTPYGYTF

J: TRBJ2-7
V: TRBV9
CDR3: CASSPRLDRGSSYEQYF

J: TRBJ2-3
V: TRBV11-1
CDR3: CASSSPKRSADTQYF

J: TRBJ1-2
V: TRBV12-3/TRBV12-4
CDR3: CASSLGQIYGYTF

J: TRBJ1-1
V: TRBV3-1/TRBV3-2
CDR3: CASSQGGPGQGSQAFF

J: TRBJ2-3
V: TRBV3-1/TRBV3-2
CDR3: CASSQAGRPRGRVTDTQYF

J: TRBJ2-1
V: TRBV2
CDR3: CASSYRVVGEQFF

J: TRBJ1-3
V: TRBV3-1/TRBV3-2
CDR3: CASSQGGGRSGNTIYF

J: TRBJ1-3
V: TRBV4-1
CDR3: CASSQVIRGSGNTIYF

J: TRBJ2-7
V: TRBV4-1
CDR3: CASSQEEASGGNYEQYF

J: TRBJ2-5
V: TRBV9
CDR3: CASSANRQSTETQYF